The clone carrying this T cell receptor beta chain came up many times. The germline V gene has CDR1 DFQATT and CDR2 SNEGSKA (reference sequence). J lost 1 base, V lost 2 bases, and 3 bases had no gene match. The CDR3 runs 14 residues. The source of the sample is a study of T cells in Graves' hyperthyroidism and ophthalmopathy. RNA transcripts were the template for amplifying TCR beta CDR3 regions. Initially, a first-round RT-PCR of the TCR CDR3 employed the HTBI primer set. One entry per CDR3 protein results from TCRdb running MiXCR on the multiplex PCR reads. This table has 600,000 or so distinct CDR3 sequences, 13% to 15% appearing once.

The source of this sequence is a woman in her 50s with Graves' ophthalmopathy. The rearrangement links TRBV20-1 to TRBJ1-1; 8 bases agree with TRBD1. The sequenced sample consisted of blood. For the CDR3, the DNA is TGCAGTGCTAGACAGGGGGCGACGAACACTGAAGCTTTCTTT. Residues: CSARQGATNTEAFF.